This T cell receptor beta chain was sequenced for a study of blood T cell repertoires in COVID-19. This CDR3 comprises 14 residues. Per the germline V gene, CDR1 is MDHEN and CDR2 is SYDVKM. V was pared by 6 bases and J by 5 bases, with 17 bases between. Assay: immunoSEQ multiplex PCR; the TCRdb copy retains only in-frame clones and omits some. The top ten clones hold 28% of a sample with about 42,000 clones, 75% to 80% of them seen once. The TCR comes from a woman in her seventies with acute or convalescent COVID-19. This chain connects TRBV28 to TRBJ2-7, with D maybe TRBD2 (5 bases). The sequenced sample was peripheral blood. CDR3 amino acids: CASRTGGRGNEQYF. DNA for the CDR3: TGTGCCAGCAGGACCGGAGGTCGAGGGAACGAGCAGTACTTC.